This T cell receptor beta chain was sequenced during a study of cytomegalovirus exposure and HLA in healthy donors. In the PCR, 60 Vbeta and 13 Jbeta primers were used. Clones were read by immunoSEQ multiplex PCR, and TCRdb kept only the in-frame ones, dropping some. The sample holds approximately 150,000 clones, roughly 80% seen once. The germline V gene has CDR1 MNHNS and CDR2 SASEGT. V shed 8 bases and J 0 bases; nucleotides not matched to a gene: 4. The length of the CDR3 is 15 residues. Sequenced: PBMCs. This TCR was recovered from a man aged 35-49 years in good health and CMV-seronegative. V is TRBV6-1 and J is TRBJ2-6; 7 bases match TRBD1. CDR3 nucleotide sequence: TGTGCCAGCTTACGGGACAGCTCTGGGGCCAACGTCCTGACTTTC. Translating gives CASLRDSSGANVLTF.